The 21 T cell receptor beta chains given below trace back to one sample, sequenced in a study of blood T cell repertoires in COVID-19. Assay: immunoSEQ multiplex PCR; the TCRdb copy retains only in-frame clones and omits some. The repertoire consists of approximately 140,000 clones, with roughly 84% occurring once and the leading ten covering under 7%. The sample consisted of PBMCs or T cells enriched from blood (not recorded which). The receptor set was obtained from a middle-aged man with acute COVID-19.

This rearrangement joins TRBV4-1 to TRBJ2-5; 7 bases agree with TRBD1. CDR1 and CDR2 (germline): MGHRA, YSYEKL. The V and J ends lost 4 bases and 5 bases, in that order; junction bases with no gene match: 10. The CDR3 contains 15 residues. This CDR3 reads CASSPKATGSETQYF. The CDR3 coding sequence is TGCGCCAGCAGCCCAAAGGCGACAGGGTCGGAGACCCAGTACTTC.

CDR3 residues: CASSLETSADTQYF. The CDR3 nucleotides are TGTGCCAGCAGCTTGGAGACTAGTGCAGATACGCAGTATTTT. The chain uses TRBV5-4 and TRBJ2-3; possible D gene TRBD2, 6 bases. The V and J ends lost 0 bases and 4 bases respectively, with 9 bases between them. The CDR3 runs to 14 residues. Germline CDR1 is SGHNT and CDR2 is YYREEE (reference sequence).

The chain uses TRBV29-1 and TRBJ2-7, with 9 bases matching TRBD1. In germline, CDR1 is SQVTM, CDR2 ANQGSEA. Trimming took 3 bases from V and 5 from J; bases not matched to a gene: 5. This CDR3 contains 13 residues. CDR3 in DNA: TGCAGCGTTGATCGGACAGGGGAGCACGAGCAGTACTTC. This sequence encodes CSVDRTGEHEQYF.

Regarding this clone: The same CDR3 arises from other DNA sequences in this sample as well. The rearrangement uses TRBV5-1 and TRBJ1-6; D is unclear. Germline loops: CDR1 SGHRS, CDR2 YFSETQ. There are 15 residues in the CDR3. Trimming stripped 0 bases from V and 5 bases from J, with 9 bases between. The CDR3, as DNA: TGCGCCAGCAGCTTGGCCGGGGTGGATAATTCACCCCTCCACTTT. Translating it yields CASSLAGVDNSPLHF.

The chain couples TRBV28 to TRBJ2-3; no clear D. The V and J ends lost 9 bases and 5 bases respectively, with 12 bases between them. CDR3 size: 12 residues. Germline assignment: CDR1 MDHEN and CDR2 SYDVKM. CDR3 bases: TGTGCCAGTTCACGCGACTTAGATACGCAGTATTTT. It yields the protein CASSRDLDTQYF. Full variable domain (remainder filled in from reference TRBV28 and TRBJ2-3): DVKVTQSSRYLVKRTGEKVFLECVQDMDHENMFWYRQDPGLGLRLIYFSYDVKMKEKGDIPEGYSVSREKKERFSLILESASTNQTSMYLCASSRDLDTQYFGPGTRLTVL.

The gene calls are TRBV6-2 or TRBV6-3 and TRBJ2-1; D perhaps matches TRBD1 (6 bases). Trimming shortened V by 4 bases and J by 3 bases, and 16 bases separated the two germline ends. Germline CDR1 reads MNHEY; CDR2 reads SVGEGT. The length of the CDR3 is 16 residues. The DNA of the CDR3 is TGTGCCAGCAGTTTACACAGTGCAGGGGTCTACAATGAGCAGTTCTTC. Translated, it gives CASSLHSAGVYNEQFF.

The genes are TRBV21-1 and TRBJ1-1; the tabulated D call, TRBD1, remains unverified against the DNA. TRBV21-1 is recorded as a pseudogene. CDR3 length equals 15 residues. The CDR3 sequence: CASSLGTGWWTEAFF. In DNA form, the CDR3 reads TGTGCCAGCAGCTTGGGCACTGGGTGGTGGACTGAAGCTTTCTTT.

The chain couples TRBV4-2 to TRBJ2-7, with a weak D call TRBD1 (6 bases). Germline V gene data show CDR1 as LGHNA and CDR2 as YNFKEQ. This CDR3 has 14 residues. V lost 3 bases, J lost 3 bases, and 12 bases lay in between. The CDR3 region is CASSHADSRYEQYF. The CDR3 bases are TGTGCCAGCAGCCACGCGGACAGTCGCTACGAGCAGTACTTC.

The V call is TRBV11-3, the J call TRBJ2-1; 8 positions match TRBD2. This CDR3 comprises 13 residues. With V trimmed by 3 bases and J by 10 bases, 5 bases remained unmatched. CDR1 and CDR2 from the germline V gene are SGHNT and YENEEA. In nucleotides, the CDR3 is TGTGCCAGCAGCTTCGTTACTAGCGGAGAGCAGTTCTTC. As protein: CASSFVTSGEQFF. Complete variable domain (other parts from reference TRBV11-3 and TRBJ2-1): EAGVVQSPRYKIIEKKQPVAFWCNPISGHNTLYWYLQNLGQGPELLIRYENEEAVDDSQLPKDRFSAERLKGVDSTLKIQPAELGDSAVYLCASSFVTSGEQFFGPGTRLTVL.

The chain joins TRBV5-1 to TRBJ2-7, with TRBD2 identical over 10 bases. The V segment lost 2 bases and the J segment 0 bases; nucleotides outside the gene matches: 8. This CDR3 is built from 17 residues. The V gene's germline CDR1 is SGHRS and CDR2 YFSETQ. CDR3 loop: CASSLGGSSGSSYEQYF. CDR3 nucleotides: TGCGCCAGCAGCTTAGGTGGCTCTAGCGGGAGCTCCTACGAGCAGTACTTC.

The gene calls are TRBV30 and TRBJ2-3; TRBD2 agrees at 10 bases. The CDR3 runs to 14 residues. The V gene's germline CDR1 is GTSNPN and CDR2 SVGIG (reference sequence). J gave up 3 bases and V 5 bases, and 5 bases lay outside the gene matches. The DNA of the CDR3 is TGTGCCTGGGAAGCGGGAGGGGTGACAGATACGCAGTATTTT. As protein: CAWEAGGVTDTQYF.

The CDR3 spells CASSMGQGTGANVLTF. The CDR3 DNA sequence: TGTGCCAGCAGCATGGGACAGGGGACCGGGGCCAACGTCCTGACTTTC. The chain uses TRBV7-9 and TRBJ2-6, with TRBD1 matching over 10 bases. The CDR3 length is 16 residues. Germline values: CDR1 SEHNR, CDR2 FQNEAQ (reference sequence). J lost 4 bases, V lost 5 bases, and 5 bases had no gene match.

V usage is TRBV5-5 and J usage is TRBJ2-2, with a tentative D call TRBD1 (6 bases). Trimming pared 3 bases from V and 3 bases from J, leaving 12 bases between. In germline, CDR1 is SGHKS, CDR2 YYEKEE (reference sequence). This CDR3 has 15 residues. The CDR3 is CASSWGQVDTGELFF. In nucleotides, the CDR3 is TGTGCCAGCAGCTGGGGGCAGGTGGACACCGGGGAGCTGTTTTTT.

The V gene is TRBV19, the J gene TRBJ2-1, with 7 bases aligning to TRBD2. With V trimmed by 7 bases and J by 6 bases, 9 bases remained unmatched. Germline assignment: CDR1 LNHDA and CDR2 SQIVND (reference sequence). This CDR3 contains 14 residues. CDR3 region: CASMGGMEANEQFF. Here the CDR3 DNA reads TGTGCCAGTATGGGGGGGATGGAGGCCAATGAGCAGTTCTTC.

The chain has TRBV27 and TRBJ1-1; 9 nucleotides match TRBD1. Trimming at V came to 7 bases and at J to 7 bases, leaving 13 bases not matched to a gene. The CDR3 has 15 amino acids. In germline, CDR1 is MNHEY, CDR2 SMNVEV (reference sequence). The chain's CDR3 is CASTMTRGQGSEAFF. The CDR3 bases are TGTGCCAGCACCATGACCCGTGGACAGGGGAGTGAAGCTTTCTTT.

The DNA for the CDR3 is TGCGCCAGCAGCCAAGGAACAGGGGCCGATGAAGCTTTCTTT. This gives the protein CASSQGTGADEAFF. The chain combines TRBV4-3 with TRBJ1-1; 7 nucleotides match TRBD1. This CDR3 is 14 amino acids long. CDR1 is LGHNA and CDR2 is YSLEER in the germline V gene. Losses at the gene ends were 1 base for V and 7 bases for J; bases not matched to a gene: 6.

This chain connects TRBV4-1 to TRBJ2-5, with 10 bases identical to TRBD2. Germline CDR1 is MGHRA and CDR2 is YSYEKL. This CDR3 region has 15 residues. V trimming: 5 bases; J trimming: 2 bases; junction bases outside the gene matches: 5. CDR3 residues: CASSNLLAGQETQYF. The CDR3 DNA is TGCGCCAGCAGCAACCTACTAGCGGGGCAAGAGACCCAGTACTTC.

In this sample, this clone turned up once. This CDR3 is CASSLGGGKETQYF. In DNA form, the CDR3 reads TGTGCCAGCAGCTTAGGGGGAGGGAAAGAGACCCAGTACTTC. The chain employs TRBV7-2 and TRBJ2-5; 7 bases are a match to TRBD2. The CDR3 loop spans 14 amino acids. The ends lost 1 base at V and 3 bases at J; junction bases unmatched: 2. Germline CDR1 and CDR2: SGHTA and FQGNSA.

The CDR3 DNA is TGCAGCATATTCGACACCGCTTCCTCGAACGACTATGGCTACACCTTC. Its protein product is CSIFDTASSNDYGYTF. J is TRBJ1-2 and V is TRBV29-1; no firm D call. The V end lost 8 bases, the J end lost 3 bases, and 25 bases lay between the germline ends. CDR1 and CDR2 from the germline V gene are SQVTM and ANQGSEA. This CDR3 is 16 amino acids long.

V is TRBV5-1 and J is TRBJ1-4; maybe TRBD1 (5 bases). This CDR3 is built from 15 residues. Germline V CDR1 and CDR2: SGHRS, YFSETQ. V lost 5 bases and J 0 bases, leaving 11 bases between the germline ends. CDR3 protein: CASRRGLATNEKLFF. In nucleotides, the CDR3 is TGCGCCAGCAGGCGGGGCCTAGCAACTAATGAAAAACTGTTTTTT.

This chain joins TRBV7-2 and TRBJ2-7; 9 nucleotides match TRBD1. J gave up 3 bases and V 4 bases, and 4 bases lay outside the gene matches. This CDR3 is 14 amino acids long. CDR1 is SGHTA, CDR2 FQGNSA, per germline. The CDR3 protein is CASSSGTGYYEQYF. DNA for the CDR3: TGTGCCAGCAGCTCGGGGACAGGGTACTACGAGCAGTACTTC.